Ten or more counts support the clone carrying this T cell receptor beta chain. The CDR3 length is 12 residues. Germline CDR1 is DFQATT and CDR2 is SNEGSKA (reference sequence). V dropped 6 bases and J dropped 9 bases, with 15 bases sitting between them. The data stem from a study of T cells in Graves' hyperthyroidism and ophthalmopathy. Turning to the study itself: It was at initial diagnosis, before any treatment, that peripheral blood was collected.

The CDR3 regions of TCR beta were amplified from RNA transcripts. The study used the HTBI primer set for a first-round RT-PCR of the TCR CDR3. TCRdb reanalysed the multiplex PCR reads using MiXCR and keeps one entry per CDR3 protein. The data hold approximately 620,000 distinct CDR3 sequences, with roughly 14% observed a single time. The gene calls are TRBV20-1 and TRBJ2-1; D remains ambiguous. Sequencing was carried out using blood. The clonotype originates from a woman aged 30 to 39 with Graves' hyperthyroidism that later progressed to Graves' ophthalmopathy. CDR3 DNA: TGCAGTGCACGTCTCCCTTCGGGTGAGCAGTTCTTC. Amino acid sequence: CSARLPSGEQFF.